One and the same sample provided the 27 T cell receptor beta chains below, sequenced in a study of blood T cell repertoires in COVID-19. This table comes from immunoSEQ multiplex PCR, and its TCRdb copy is limited to in-frame clones, with some not included. In the table there are around 180,000 clones, approximately 80% of which are singletons. The sequenced sample was PBMCs or T cells enriched from blood (not recorded which). These receptors all stem from a man aged 45-65 years who had recovered from COVID-19.

The chain links TRBV4-2 to TRBJ1-5; D gene unclear. Trimming shortened V by 0 bases and J by 10 bases, and 25 bases separated the two germline ends. The CDR3 is 18 amino acids. Germline lookup yields CDR1 LGHNA and CDR2 YNFKEQ. DNA of the CDR3: TGTGCCAGCAGCCAAGATGCCCCGTTGGGAGGAGTACGGGGTCCCCAGCATTTT. This sequence encodes CASSQDAPLGGVRGPQHF.

The V call is TRBV30, the J call TRBJ2-7, with 11 bases matching TRBD1. CDR1 and CDR2 (germline): GTSNPN, SVGIG (reference sequence). The CDR3 spans 15 residues. The trim removed 2 bases at V and 2 bases at J, leaving 5 bases unmatched. The CDR3 here is CAWSPGQGATYEQYF. The DNA for the CDR3 is TGTGCCTGGAGTCCAGGACAGGGGGCTACCTACGAGCAGTACTTC.

CDR3 sequence (DNA): TGTGCCAGCGCTCTTAGCGGGGGGGCCCGAGAGACCCAGTACTTC. Protein product: CASALSGGARETQYF. The chain recombines TRBV18 with TRBJ2-5, with 11 bases identical to TRBD2. Unmatched junction bases numbered 9, after V lost 8 bases and J lost 4 bases. Per germline, CDR1 KGHSH and CDR2 LQKENI. This CDR3 is built from 15 residues.

The rearrangement uses TRBV27 and TRBJ2-1, with TRBD1 as a possible D gene (5 bases). The ends were cut back, 5 bases at V and 7 bases at J, with 15 bases in the middle. Germline loops: CDR1 MNHEY, CDR2 SMNVEV (reference sequence). The CDR3 has 14 amino acids. CDR3 loop: CASSINRNGNEQFF. Here the CDR3 DNA reads TGTGCCAGCAGTATAAACAGGAACGGGAATGAGCAGTTCTTC.

The rearrangement joins TRBV3-1 (or the pseudogene TRBV3-2) to TRBJ1-3, with D uncertain. The ends were cut back, 2 bases at V and 0 bases at J, with 8 bases in the middle. From germline, CDR1 is LGHDT and CDR2 YNNKEL (reference sequence). The CDR3 is made up of 15 amino acids. The CDR3 DNA is TGTGCCAGCAGCCAACGGGGAATCTCTGGAAACACCATATATTTT. Translation gives CASSQRGISGNTIYF.

For this clone: One end of the junction varies from germline; a read error may be responsible. The chain couples TRBV6-6 to TRBJ1-6; D ambiguous. The germline V gene has CDR1 MNHNY and CDR2 SVGAGI (reference sequence). The CDR3 sequence is 12 residues long. The CDR3 is CASSSFNSPLHF. The CDR3 bases are TGTGCCAGCAGTTCCTTTAATTCACCCCTCCACTTT.

This clone was recorded a few times. V gene TRBV27 combines with J gene TRBJ1-5; tentatively, D is TRBD1 (6 bases). Trimming took 5 bases from V and 0 from J, leaving 14 bases between them. Per germline, CDR1 MNHEY and CDR2 SMNVEV (reference sequence). This CDR3 has 16 amino acids. DNA of the CDR3: TGTGCCAGCAGTGAGGGGGTGGGGTATAGCAATCAGCCCCAGCATTTT. Protein sequence: CASSEGVGYSNQPQHF.

CDR3 nucleotide sequence: TGCGCCAGCAGCCGCCGGACAGAAGAGCAGTTCTTC. Protein: CASSRRTEEQFF. The chain recombines TRBV5-1 with TRBJ2-1; D may be TRBD1 (6 bases). V dropped 4 bases and J dropped 10 bases, with 12 bases sitting between them. Germline CDR1 is SGHRS and CDR2 is YFSETQ. This CDR3 is 12 amino acids long.

This clone is a singleton in its sample. The chain recombines TRBV3-1 (or the pseudogene TRBV3-2) with TRBJ1-1; a weak D match, TRBD1 (6 bases). The CDR3 consists of 14 residues. Per germline, CDR1 LGHDT and CDR2 YNNKEL (reference sequence). The V end lost 4 bases, the J end lost 2 bases, and 11 bases lay between the germline ends. The CDR3 DNA is TGTGCCAGCAGCCCACAGGGTGCTAACACTGAAGCTTTCTTT. Translated, it gives CASSPQGANTEAFF.

In nucleotides, the CDR3 is TGTGCCAGCAGCCACCCGAGCGGGGGGATCAACAATGAGCAGTTCTTC. Translated: CASSHPSGGINNEQFF. The chain links TRBV4-2 to TRBJ2-1; 9 nucleotides match TRBD2. Germline CDR1 LGHNA, CDR2 YNFKEQ. CDR3 length: 16 amino acids. With V trimmed by 3 bases and J by 5 bases, 8 bases remained unmatched.

This clone was detected only a few times. The CDR3 reads CASSLSKSVSARYF. The CDR3 DNA sequence: TGTGCCAGCAGTTTATCTAAGAGTGTCAGCGCCAGATACTTC. The chain employs TRBV27 and TRBJ2-7, with D unresolved. Germline values: CDR1 MNHEY, CDR2 SMNVEV (reference sequence). This CDR3 is 14 amino acids long. Trimming took 0 bases from V and 13 from J, leaving 19 bases between them.

Comments on this clone: Other DNA sequences within the sample encode an identical CDR3. V usage is TRBV11-2 and J usage is TRBJ1-1; D may be TRBD1 (5 bases). The CDR3 totals 12 residues. V gave up 5 bases and J gave up 4 bases, with 8 bases separating them. Germline CDR1 is SGHAT and CDR2 is FQNNGV. As DNA, the CDR3 is TGTGCCAGCAGCCCCGGGGGCACTGAAGCTTTCTTT. It is translated as CASSPGGTEAFF.

The CDR3 nucleotides read TGTGCCAGCAGCGCGGGACTAACTCAAGATACGCAGTATTTT. Translated, it gives CASSAGLTQDTQYF. This chain joins TRBV13 and TRBJ2-3; 7 bases map to TRBD2. The CDR3 extends over 14 amino acids. V lost 5 bases to trimming and J lost 5 bases; unmatched junction nucleotides: 7. CDR1 is PRHDT, CDR2 FYEKMQ, per germline (reference sequence).

This clone appeared once. V is TRBV5-4 and J is TRBJ1-6; maybe TRBD1 (5 bases). The V gene lost 1 base and the J gene lost 8 bases, with 13 bases spanning the gap. CDR3 size: 15 residues. The germline V gene has CDR1 SGHNT and CDR2 YYREEE (reference sequence). CDR3 bases: TGTGCCAGCAGCTTGCGGGGGTTAGGTGATTCACCCCTCCACTTT. It encodes CASSLRGLGDSPLHF.

The J gene is TRBJ2-1, the V gene TRBV4-1; 11 positions agree with TRBD2. The germline gives CDR1 MGHRA, CDR2 YSYEKL. V was clipped by 3 bases and J by 14 bases; unmatched bases: 18. The CDR3 has 17 residues. The CDR3 sequence: CASSQGTSGGLFRNEFF. CDR3 in DNA: TGCGCCAGCAGCCAGGGCACTAGCGGGGGTCTTTTCAGGAATGAGTTCTTC.

The table lists this clone with a count of one. The chain has TRBV5-1 and TRBJ1-1, with 8 positions matching TRBD1. V was clipped by 4 bases and J by 14 bases; unmatched bases: 13. CDR1 is SGHRS and CDR2 is YFSETQ in the germline V gene. CDR3 size: 13 residues. Here the CDR3 DNA reads TGCGCCAGCAGCCCGGAGCCGGGACAGGTTACGTTCTTT. This sequence encodes CASSPEPGQVTFF.

In this sample, this clone turned up once. The rearrangement links TRBV12-5 to TRBJ2-7; 7 nucleotides align to TRBD1. Germline values: CDR1 LGHNT, CDR2 FRNRAP. V shed 0 bases and J 4 bases; nucleotides not matched to a gene: 6. The CDR3 length is 15 residues. The DNA for the CDR3 is TGTGCTAGTGGTTTGGTGACAGGGTGGAGGTACGAGCAGTACTTC. It is translated as CASGLVTGWRYEQYF.

The chain employs TRBV4-1 and TRBJ1-2; D gene ambiguous. This CDR3 region has 11 residues. CDR1 is MGHRA, CDR2 YSYEKL, per germline. V shed 0 bases and J shed 7 bases, with 3 bases lying between them. Written as DNA, the CDR3 is TGCGCCAGCAGCCAAGAGAGTGGCTACACCTTC. Protein sequence: CASSQESGYTF.

J is TRBJ2-5 and V is TRBV5-5; TRBD2 might be the D (5 bases). Germline V gene lookup returns CDR1 SGHKS and CDR2 YYEKEE (reference sequence). With 2 bases removed from V and 1 base from J, the gap between germline ends came to 12 bases. The CDR3 has 15 residues. The CDR3 is CASSFSDYPQETQYF. Written as DNA, the CDR3 is TGTGCCAGCAGCTTCTCTGACTACCCCCAAGAGACCCAGTACTTC.

CDR3 DNA sequence: TGTGCCAGTAGTATGTCTGGCAGCTATGGCTACACCTTC. Its protein product is CASSMSGSYGYTF. The chain combines TRBV19 with TRBJ1-2, with no clear D. Trimming took 3 bases from V and 4 from J, leaving 9 bases between them. The CDR3 runs to 13 residues. CDR1 and CDR2 from the germline V gene are LNHDA and SQIVND (reference sequence).

The J gene is TRBJ2-2, the V gene TRBV30, with D possibly matching TRBD2 (6 bases). CDR1 GTSNPN and CDR2 SVGIG come from the germline V gene (reference sequence). This CDR3 is 13 amino acids long. V was clipped by 5 bases and J by 6 bases, with 13 bases between them. CDR3: CAWGWGVAGELFF. DNA of the CDR3: TGTGCCTGGGGATGGGGGGTTGCCGGGGAGCTGTTTTTT.

This chain connects TRBV24-1 to TRBJ1-2, with D possibly being TRBD1 (5 bases). This CDR3 spans 9 amino acids. The V gene lost 10 bases and the J gene lost 7 bases, with 6 bases spanning the gap. CDR1 and CDR2 from the germline V gene are KGHDR and SFDVKD. As DNA, the CDR3 is TGTGCCACGGGGGGTGGCTACACCTTC. This encodes CATGGGYTF.

The gene calls are TRBV5-1 and TRBJ1-6; 8 bases agree with TRBD1. The length of the CDR3 is 14 residues. Trimming cost V 3 bases and J 9 bases; bases outside gene matches: 5. Per the germline V gene, CDR1 is SGHRS and CDR2 is YFSETQ. The CDR3 sequence: CASSSDRAVSPLHF. CDR3 coding DNA: TGCGCCAGCAGCTCGGACAGGGCGGTTTCACCCCTCCACTTT. Filled out from reference TRBV5-1 and TRBJ1-6, the complete variable domain reads KAGVTQTPRYLIKTRGQQVTLSCSPISGHRSVSWYQQTPGQGLQFLFEYFSETQRNKGNFPGRFSGRQFSNSRSEMNVSTLELGDSALYLCASSSDRAVSPLHFGNGTRLTVT.

The chain recombines TRBV4-2 with TRBJ2-2; 9 positions agree with TRBD1. Trimming at V came to 3 bases and at J to 4 bases, leaving 9 bases not matched to a gene. The CDR3 is made up of 17 amino acids. Germline V gene lookup returns CDR1 LGHNA and CDR2 YNFKEQ. CDR3 DNA: TGTGCCAGCAGCCAGCCACCGGGACAGGGACCCACCGGGGAGCTGTTTTTT. Translating gives CASSQPPGQGPTGELFF.

The chain carries TRBV12-3 or TRBV12-4 and TRBJ1-4; unclear D gene. V lost 1 base and J lost 8, with 5 bases in between. The CDR3 spans 12 residues. The DNA of the CDR3 is TGTGCCAGCAGTTTAGTATCCGAAAAACTGTTTTTT. Translated: CASSLVSEKLFF.

V is TRBV7-9 and J is TRBJ1-1; maybe TRBD1 (5 bases). CDR3 size: 13 residues. Trimming cost V 5 bases and J 7 bases, with 14 bases left between them. In germline, CDR1 is SEHNR, CDR2 FQNEAQ (reference sequence). CDR3 nucleotide sequence: TGTGCCAGCAGCCCCCGGGGGAGCCTTGAAGCTTTCTTT. Its translation: CASSPRGSLEAFF.

The chain uses TRBV2 and TRBJ1-2; D might be TRBD1 (5 bases). The CDR3 has 15 amino acids. Trimming took off 3 bases at V and 4 bases at J, with 15 bases between the two ends. Germline V gives CDR1 SNHLY, CDR2 FYNNEI. The CDR3: CASSETGGSSYGYTF. In DNA, the CDR3 is TGTGCCAGCAGTGAGACGGGGGGGTCATCCTATGGCTACACCTTC.